This T cell receptor beta chain is from a study of cytomegalovirus exposure and HLA in healthy donors. Worth noting for this clone: Its antigen is unknown.

It was with 60 Vbeta and 13 Jbeta primers that the PCR ran. TCRdb keeps only in-frame clones here, not all; method: immunoSEQ multiplex PCR. This table holds 150,000 to 200,000 clones, 60% to 80% found once. The germline V gene has CDR1 MNHNS and CDR2 SASEGT. CDR3 size: 12 residues. V was cut by 5 bases and J by 8 bases, with 12 bases left in between. Healthy bone marrow donors supplied every sample. Nominally healthy donors provided the samples, though records likely missed some immune exposures. Whole-study results and caveats: Most TCR sequences showed up rarely, but some public TCRs showed up in many donors.

The sample taken for sequencing was PBMCs. The receptor comes from a woman aged 50 to 60 in good health and CMV-seropositive. The rearrangement joins TRBV6-1 to TRBJ1-1; possibly TRBD1 for D (5 bases). The CDR3 DNA is TGTGCCAGCAGTACCCACAGGTCCGAAGCTTTCTTT. Translating gives CASSTHRSEAFF.